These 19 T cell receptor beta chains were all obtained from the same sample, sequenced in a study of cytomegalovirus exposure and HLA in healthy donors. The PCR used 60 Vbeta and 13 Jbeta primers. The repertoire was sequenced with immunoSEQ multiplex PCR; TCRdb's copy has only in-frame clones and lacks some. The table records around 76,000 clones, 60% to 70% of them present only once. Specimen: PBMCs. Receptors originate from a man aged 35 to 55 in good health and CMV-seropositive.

CDR3 DNA: TGTGCCAGCAGCCAGGGATTGGGGGGCTACACCTTC. As protein: CASSQGLGGYTF. This chain joins TRBV6-5 and TRBJ1-2, with D possibly being TRBD1 (5 bases). Germline CDR1 reads MNHEY; CDR2 reads SVGAGI. The CDR3 is 12 residues long. V lost 6 bases and J 8 bases, leaving 13 bases between the germline ends.

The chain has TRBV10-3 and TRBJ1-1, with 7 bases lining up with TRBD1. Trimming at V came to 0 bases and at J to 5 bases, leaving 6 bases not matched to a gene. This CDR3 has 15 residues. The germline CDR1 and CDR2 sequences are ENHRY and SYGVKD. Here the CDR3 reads CAISESAGGRTEAFF. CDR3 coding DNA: TGTGCCATCAGTGAGTCGGCAGGGGGGCGGACTGAAGCTTTCTTT.

The CDR3 DNA is TGTGCCAGCAGCCCGGCTAGCAAGAATTACAATGAGCAGTTCTTC. Its translation is CASSPASKNYNEQFF. V usage is TRBV9 and J usage is TRBJ2-1; D is possibly TRBD2 (5 bases). This CDR3 has 15 residues. Trimming stripped 4 bases from V and 4 bases from J, with 15 bases between. CDR1 and CDR2 from the germline V gene are SGDLS and YYNGEE.

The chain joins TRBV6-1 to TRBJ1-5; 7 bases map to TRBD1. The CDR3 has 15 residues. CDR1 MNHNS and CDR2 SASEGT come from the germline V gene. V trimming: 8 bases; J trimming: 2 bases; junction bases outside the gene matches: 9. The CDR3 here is CASSFAGTGNQPQHF. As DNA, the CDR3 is TGTGCCAGCTCATTCGCCGGGACAGGCAATCAGCCCCAGCATTTT.

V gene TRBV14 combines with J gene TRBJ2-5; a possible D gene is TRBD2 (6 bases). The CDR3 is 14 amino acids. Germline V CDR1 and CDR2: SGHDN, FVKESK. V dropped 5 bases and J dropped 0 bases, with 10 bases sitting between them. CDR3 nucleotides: TGTGCCAGCAGCACCCGGGACTACCAAGAGACCCAGTACTTC. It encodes CASSTRDYQETQYF. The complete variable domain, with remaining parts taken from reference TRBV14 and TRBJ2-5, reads EAGVTQFPSHSVIEKGQTVTLRCDPISGHDNLYWYRRVMGKEIKFLLHFVKESKQDESGMPNNRFLAERTGGTYSTLKVQPAELEDSGVYFCASSTRDYQETQYFGPGTRLLVL.

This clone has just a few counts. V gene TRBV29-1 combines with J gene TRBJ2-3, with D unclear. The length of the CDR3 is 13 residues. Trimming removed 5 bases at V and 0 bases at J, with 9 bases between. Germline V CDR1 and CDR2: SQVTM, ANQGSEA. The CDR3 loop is CSVPRPSTDTQYF. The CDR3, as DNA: TGCAGCGTTCCCAGGCCGAGCACAGATACGCAGTATTTT.

CDR3 sequence (DNA): TGTGCCAGCAGCTTGACCAGGGGACCAAACAATGAGCAGTTCTTC. Amino acids: CASSLTRGPNNEQFF. The chain joins TRBV5-8 to TRBJ2-1; possibly TRBD1 for D (6 bases). Germline V gene sequence: CDR1 SGHTS, CDR2 YDEGEE. Trimming pared 1 base from V and 5 bases from J, leaving 13 bases between. The CDR3 consists of 15 residues.

The CDR3 sequence: CASSLTGTSGMETQYF. The CDR3 DNA sequence: TGTGCCAGCAGCTTGACCGGGACTAGCGGGATGGAGACCCAGTACTTC. This chain connects TRBV5-4 to TRBJ2-5, with TRBD2 matching over 13 bases. Germline values: CDR1 SGHNT, CDR2 YYREEE (reference sequence). V lost 1 base to trimming and J lost 5 bases; unmatched junction nucleotides: 5. The CDR3 extends over 16 amino acids.

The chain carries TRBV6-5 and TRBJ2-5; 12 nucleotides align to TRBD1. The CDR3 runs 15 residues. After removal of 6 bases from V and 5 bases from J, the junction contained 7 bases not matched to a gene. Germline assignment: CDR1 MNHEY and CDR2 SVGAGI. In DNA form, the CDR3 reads TGTGCCAGCAGCCCCGGGACAGGGGGCCGGGAGACCCAGTACTTC. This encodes CASSPGTGGRETQYF.

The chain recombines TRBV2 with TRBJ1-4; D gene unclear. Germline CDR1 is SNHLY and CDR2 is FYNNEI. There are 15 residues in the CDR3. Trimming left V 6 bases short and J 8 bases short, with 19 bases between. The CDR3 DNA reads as TGTGCCAGCAGGGCGAGTTGGCCTACGGGGGAAAAACTGTTTTTT. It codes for CASRASWPTGEKLFF.

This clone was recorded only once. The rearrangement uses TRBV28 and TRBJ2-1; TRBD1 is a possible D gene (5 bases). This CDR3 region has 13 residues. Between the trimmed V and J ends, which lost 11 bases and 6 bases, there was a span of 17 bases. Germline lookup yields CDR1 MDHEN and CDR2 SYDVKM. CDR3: CALAGGAANEQFF. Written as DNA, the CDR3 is TGTGCCCTGGCCGGTGGGGCGGCCAATGAGCAGTTCTTC.

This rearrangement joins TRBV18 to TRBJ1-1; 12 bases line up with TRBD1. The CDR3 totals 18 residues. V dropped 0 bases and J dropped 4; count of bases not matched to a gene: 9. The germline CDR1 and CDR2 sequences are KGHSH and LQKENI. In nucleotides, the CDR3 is TGTGCCAGCTCACCACCAGGGACAGGGGGCTATAGGACCACTGAAGCTTTCTTT. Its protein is CASSPPGTGGYRTTEAFF.

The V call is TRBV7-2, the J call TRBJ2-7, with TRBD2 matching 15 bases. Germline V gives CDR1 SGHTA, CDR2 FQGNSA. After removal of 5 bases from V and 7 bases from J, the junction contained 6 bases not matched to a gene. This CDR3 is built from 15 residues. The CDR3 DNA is TGTGCCAGCAGCGACGGACTAGCGGGGGGGCTAGAGCAGTACTTC. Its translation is CASSDGLAGGLEQYF. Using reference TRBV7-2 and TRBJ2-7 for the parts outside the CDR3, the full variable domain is GAGVSQSPSNKVTEKGKDVELRCDPISGHTALYWYRQSLGQGLEFLIYFQGNSAPDKSGLPSDRFSAERTGGSVSTLTIQRTQQEDSAVYLCASSDGLAGGLEQYFGPGTRLTVT.

For the CDR3, the DNA is TGTGCCAGCAGTTACTGGGGGGAGGCAGATACGCAGTATTTT. Translation: CASSYWGEADTQYF. This chain links TRBV6-6 with TRBJ2-3, with D possibly TRBD2 on 6 matching bases. The CDR3 is 14 amino acids. Germline V lookup: CDR1 MNHNY, CDR2 SVGAGI (reference sequence). Trimming cost V 1 base and J 4 bases, with 9 bases left between them.

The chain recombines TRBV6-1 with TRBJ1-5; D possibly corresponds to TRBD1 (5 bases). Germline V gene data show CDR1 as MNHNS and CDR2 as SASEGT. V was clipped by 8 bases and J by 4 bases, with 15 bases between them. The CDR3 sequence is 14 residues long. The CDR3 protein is CASATGGNNQPQHF. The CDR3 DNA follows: TGTGCCAGCGCGACGGGGGGTAATAATCAGCCCCAGCATTTT.

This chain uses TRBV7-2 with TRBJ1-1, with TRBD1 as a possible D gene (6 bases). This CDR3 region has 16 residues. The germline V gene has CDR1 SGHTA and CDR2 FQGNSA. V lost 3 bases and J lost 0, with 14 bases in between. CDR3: CASSFRQAPMNTEAFF. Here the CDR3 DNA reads TGTGCCAGCAGCTTCCGACAGGCACCTATGAACACTGAAGCTTTCTTT.

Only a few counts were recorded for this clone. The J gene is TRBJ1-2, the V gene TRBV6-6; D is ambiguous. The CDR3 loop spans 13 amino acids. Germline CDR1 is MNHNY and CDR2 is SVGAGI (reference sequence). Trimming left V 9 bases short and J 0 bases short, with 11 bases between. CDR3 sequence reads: CARSSNPNYGYTF. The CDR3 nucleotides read TGTGCCAGAAGCTCAAATCCTAACTATGGCTACACCTTC.

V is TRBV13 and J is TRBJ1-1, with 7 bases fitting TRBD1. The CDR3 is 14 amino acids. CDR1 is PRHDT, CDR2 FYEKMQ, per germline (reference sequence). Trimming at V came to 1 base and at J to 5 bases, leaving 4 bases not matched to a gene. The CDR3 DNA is TGTGCCAGCAGCTTAGACAGGGGTTTGACTGAAGCTTTCTTT. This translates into CASSLDRGLTEAFF.

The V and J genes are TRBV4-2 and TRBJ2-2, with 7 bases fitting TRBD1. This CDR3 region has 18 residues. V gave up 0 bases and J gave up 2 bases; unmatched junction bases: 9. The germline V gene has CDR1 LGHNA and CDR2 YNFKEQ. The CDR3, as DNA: TGTGCCAGCAGCCAAGAGCGTCAAGGGACAGCCAACACCGGGGAGCTGTTTTTT. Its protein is CASSQERQGTANTGELFF.